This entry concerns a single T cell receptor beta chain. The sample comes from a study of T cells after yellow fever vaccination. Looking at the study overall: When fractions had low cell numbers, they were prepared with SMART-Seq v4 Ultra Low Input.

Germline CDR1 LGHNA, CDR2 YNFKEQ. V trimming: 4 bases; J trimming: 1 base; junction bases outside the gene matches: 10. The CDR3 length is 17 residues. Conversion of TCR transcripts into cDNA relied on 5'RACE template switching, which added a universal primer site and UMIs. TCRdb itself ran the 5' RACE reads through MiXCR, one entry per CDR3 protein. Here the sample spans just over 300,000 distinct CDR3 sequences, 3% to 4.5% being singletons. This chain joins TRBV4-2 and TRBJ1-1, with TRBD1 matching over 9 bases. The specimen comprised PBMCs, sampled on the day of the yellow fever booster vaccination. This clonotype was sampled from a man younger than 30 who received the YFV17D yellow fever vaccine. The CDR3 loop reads CASSLFGQGRWNTEAFF. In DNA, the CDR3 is TGTGCCAGCAGCCTTTTCGGACAGGGGCGGTGGAACACTGAAGCTTTCTTT.